One sample yielded the 20 T cell receptor beta chains listed below, sequenced in a study of PD-1 blockade in mismatch repair-deficient tumors. The data were produced by immunoSEQ multiplex PCR, yet TCRdb's version contains in-frame clones alone and is incomplete. This sample has tens of thousands of clones, with roughly 80% found just once. The specimen comprised peripheral blood, sampled 12 weeks after starting pembrolizumab. The receptor source for this set is an adult with mismatch repair-deficient cancer.

This chain links TRBV20-1 with TRBJ2-7; TRBD2 agrees at 10 bases. The CDR3 sequence is 11 residues long. Germline values: CDR1 DFQATT, CDR2 SNEGSKA (reference sequence). The V segment lost 5 bases and the J segment 7 bases; nucleotides outside the gene matches: 2. The CDR3, as DNA: TGCAGTGCTTTACTAGCGGGGGAGCAGTACTTC. Translated, it gives CSALLAGEQYF.

The chain has TRBV6-1 and TRBJ1-1; D not resolved. With 5 bases removed from V and 0 bases from J, the gap between germline ends came to 7 bases. This CDR3 comprises 13 residues. The germline V gene encodes CDR1 MNHNS and CDR2 SASEGT. In nucleotides, the CDR3 is TGTGCCAGCAGTACATGGGTGAACACTGAAGCTTTCTTT. It yields the protein CASSTWVNTEAFF.

The CDR3 loop is CASSQAQDLQETQYF. Here the CDR3 DNA reads TGTGCCAGCAGCCAAGCTCAGGACCTCCAAGAGACCCAGTACTTC. This chain links TRBV4-2 with TRBJ2-5; D is uncertain. The length of the CDR3 is 15 residues. Germline V gene sequence: CDR1 LGHNA, CDR2 YNFKEQ. The ends were cut back, 1 base at V and 1 base at J, with 10 bases in the middle.

J is TRBJ2-1 and V is TRBV6-5, with 8 bases aligning to TRBD2. V lost 2 bases, J lost 6 bases, and 6 bases stayed unmatched. CDR3 length: 15 amino acids. CDR1 and CDR2 (germline): MNHEY, SVGAGI. In DNA, the CDR3 is TGTGCCAGCAGTTACCCGGGACTAGACGGCAATGAGCAGTTCTTC. It codes for CASSYPGLDGNEQFF.

The gene calls are TRBV7-3 and TRBJ2-2, with D unresolved. With 0 bases removed from V and 1 base from J, the gap between germline ends came to 9 bases. The germline CDR1 and CDR2 sequences are SGHTA and FQGTGA. The CDR3 totals 16 residues. CDR3 protein: CASSLTWQLNTGELFF. As DNA, the CDR3 is TGTGCCAGCAGCTTAACATGGCAGTTGAACACCGGGGAGCTGTTTTTT.

This clone was found once. The chain is built from TRBV5-4 and TRBJ1-1, with 9 bases that match TRBD1. V dropped 3 bases and J dropped 4; count of bases not matched to a gene: 4. This CDR3 contains 14 residues. Germline V gene sequence: CDR1 SGHNT, CDR2 YYREEE (reference sequence). The CDR3 here is CASSSGQGTTEAFF. CDR3 in DNA: TGTGCCAGCAGCTCCGGACAGGGGACCACTGAAGCTTTCTTT.

J is TRBJ2-7 and V is TRBV4-1; unclear D gene. Trimming cost V 0 bases and J 3 bases, with 6 bases left between them. The V gene's germline CDR1 is MGHRA and CDR2 YSYEKL. CDR3 length: 13 residues. The CDR3 region has the DNA TGCGCCAGCAGCCAAGAGCCTAGCTACGAGCAGTACTTC. Its protein is CASSQEPSYEQYF.

This chain links TRBV7-8 with TRBJ2-7; 7 bases fit TRBD1. Germline values: CDR1 SGHVS, CDR2 FQNEAQ. The V and J ends lost 5 bases and 3 bases, in that order; junction bases with no gene match: 7. This CDR3 is built from 14 residues. The CDR3 DNA reads TGTGCCAGCAGCAAAGGGACAGAGATCTACGAGCAGTACTTC. This sequence encodes CASSKGTEIYEQYF.

The chain has TRBV6-6 and TRBJ2-7; 9 nucleotides match TRBD2. With 6 bases clipped from V and 7 bases from J, the junction kept 13 bases outside the gene matches. Germline V gene data show CDR1 as MNHNY and CDR2 as SVGAGI (reference sequence). CDR3 length: 15 amino acids. CDR3 loop: CASRSLDVAGDEQYF. CDR3 in DNA: TGTGCCAGCAGGTCCCTGGACGTAGCGGGAGATGAGCAGTACTTC.

The gene calls are TRBV9 and TRBJ2-7; tentative D call: TRBD1 (6 bases). Trimming removed 4 bases from V and 2 bases from J, with 13 bases in between. Germline CDR1 and CDR2: SGDLS and YYNGEE. This CDR3 is built from 14 residues. As DNA, the CDR3 is TGTGCCAGCAGCACCGCCGGGACACCCTACGAGCAGTACTTC. Protein: CASSTAGTPYEQYF.

The gene calls are TRBV18 and TRBJ1-1; no definite D call. V was trimmed by 5 bases and J by 8 bases, leaving 12 bases between them. CDR3 length equals 12 residues. Germline-derived CDR1 and CDR2 are KGHSH and LQKENI. Here the CDR3 reads CASSAGQLEAFF. In DNA form, the CDR3 reads TGTGCCAGCTCAGCCGGGCAGCTGGAAGCTTTCTTT.

This chain links TRBV30 with TRBJ2-1; D unresolved. Trimming removed 5 bases from V and 7 bases from J, with 9 bases in between. CDR1 and CDR2 (germline): GTSNPN, SVGIG (reference sequence). This CDR3 is 11 amino acids long. The CDR3 protein is CAWSEINEQFF. The CDR3 coding sequence is TGTGCCTGGTCAGAGATAAATGAGCAGTTCTTC.

This chain connects TRBV5-4 to TRBJ2-1; 7 nucleotides line up with TRBD2. This CDR3 region has 17 residues. The J segment lost 10 bases and the V segment lost 0 bases, leaving 16 bases of the junction unmatched. Looked up from germline, CDR1 is SGHNT and CDR2 is YYREEE (reference sequence). The CDR3 DNA reads as TGTGCCAGCAGCTTGGGAATGGGGCGGGAGACTGGTGGGGAGCAGTTCTTC. It encodes CASSLGMGRETGGEQFF.

A few counts support this clone. J is TRBJ2-7 and V is TRBV9; no reliable D call. The V gene lost 0 bases and the J gene lost 7 bases, with 5 bases spanning the gap. The CDR3 extends over 11 amino acids. Germline V CDR1 and CDR2: SGDLS, YYNGEE. DNA of the CDR3: TGTGCCAGCAGCGTAGGGGCGGAGCAGTACTTC. As protein: CASSVGAEQYF.

This clone is labeled medium-sized. CDR3 coding DNA: TGTGCCATCAGTGAAACGGGACGGCTCTATGGCTACACCTTC. It encodes CAISETGRLYGYTF. The chain uses TRBV10-3 and TRBJ1-2, with D possibly being TRBD1 (5 bases). V lost 3 bases and J 4 bases, leaving 12 bases between the germline ends. The CDR3 sequence is 14 residues long. Germline CDR1 is ENHRY and CDR2 is SYGVKD.

The chain recombines TRBV7-2 with TRBJ2-1, with 12 bases identical to TRBD2. CDR1 is SGHTA and CDR2 is FQGNSA in the germline V gene. The CDR3 runs to 15 residues. V was pared by 1 base and J by 14 bases, with 9 bases of the junction left unmatched. This CDR3 reads CASSLERASGGAKFF. For the CDR3, the DNA is TGTGCCAGCAGCTTAGAAAGGGCTAGCGGGGGGGCCAAGTTCTTC.

The chain uses TRBV19 and TRBJ2-5; 7 bases agree with TRBD2. CDR3 length equals 14 residues. Trimming took 7 bases from V and 0 from J; bases not matched to a gene: 5. Germline V gene data show CDR1 as LNHDA and CDR2 as SQIVND (reference sequence). The CDR3 is CASNRGRNQETQYF. The CDR3 DNA reads as TGTGCCAGTAACCGCGGGAGAAACCAAGAGACCCAGTACTTC.

CDR3 loop: CASSLGSGSSDTQYF. CDR3 coding DNA: TGTGCCAGCAGCTTAGGAAGCGGGAGCAGCGATACGCAGTATTTT. J is TRBJ2-3 and V is TRBV7-9; 8 nucleotides line up with TRBD2. The CDR3 spans 15 residues. The germline gives CDR1 SEHNR, CDR2 FQNEAQ (reference sequence). V shed 1 base and J 6 bases; nucleotides not matched to a gene: 6.

The chain has TRBV30 and TRBJ2-1; 9 bases fit TRBD2. V shed 0 bases and J 10 bases; nucleotides not matched to a gene: 10. Germline V gene sequence: CDR1 GTSNPN, CDR2 SVGIG (reference sequence). This CDR3 has 15 amino acids. This CDR3 is CAWSVPIAGVLEQFF. The CDR3 DNA sequence: TGTGCCTGGAGTGTTCCTATAGCGGGAGTATTGGAGCAGTTCTTC.

The J gene is TRBJ2-3, the V gene TRBV5-5; 9 bases are a match to TRBD1. CDR3 size: 18 residues. Germline lookup yields CDR1 SGHKS and CDR2 YYEKEE (reference sequence). The J segment lost 4 bases and the V segment lost 3 bases, leaving 15 bases of the junction unmatched. The chain's CDR3 is CASSYSSRDRAGSDTQYF. CDR3 sequence (DNA): TGTGCCAGCAGCTACTCGAGCCGGGACAGGGCTGGTTCAGATACGCAGTATTTT.